This TCR beta chain was obtained from a study of cytomegalovirus exposure and HLA in healthy donors. Study-wide background: Ancestry clustering placed around 81% of roughly 410 genotyped donors in the Caucasian-associated cluster.

The CDR3 totals 15 residues. Trimming removed 1 base from V and 3 bases from J, with 10 bases in between. The germline CDR1 and CDR2 sequences are LGHNA and YSLEER. PCR used 60 Vbeta primers and 13 Jbeta primers. Method: immunoSEQ multiplex PCR; TCRdb's copy keeps in-frame clones and lacks some. The sample shows about 150,000 clones, more than 75% of them seen only once. Only a few counts were recorded for this clone. The sample comprised PBMCs. The receptor was isolated from a man in his thirties or forties in good health and CMV-seropositive. This chain uses TRBV4-3 with TRBJ1-5; D is unclear. CDR3 region: CASSQGRQTNQPQHF. In DNA, the CDR3 is TGCGCCAGCAGCCAAGGCAGGCAAACCAATCAGCCCCAGCATTTT.